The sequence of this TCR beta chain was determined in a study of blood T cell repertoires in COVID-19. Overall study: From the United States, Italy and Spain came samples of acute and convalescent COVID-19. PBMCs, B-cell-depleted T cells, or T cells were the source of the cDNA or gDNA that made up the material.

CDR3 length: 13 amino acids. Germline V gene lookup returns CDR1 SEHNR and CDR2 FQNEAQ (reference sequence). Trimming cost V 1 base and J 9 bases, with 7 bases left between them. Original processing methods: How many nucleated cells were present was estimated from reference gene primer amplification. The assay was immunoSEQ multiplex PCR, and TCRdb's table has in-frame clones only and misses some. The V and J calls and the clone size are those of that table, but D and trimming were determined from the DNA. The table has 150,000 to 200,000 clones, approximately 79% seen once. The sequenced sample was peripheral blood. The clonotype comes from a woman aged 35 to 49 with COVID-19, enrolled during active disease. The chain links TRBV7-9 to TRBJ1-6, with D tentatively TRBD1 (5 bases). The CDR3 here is CASSLEGSSPLHF. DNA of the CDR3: TGTGCCAGCAGCTTAGAGGGGTCTTCACCCCTCCACTTT.